These 9 T cell receptor beta chains were sequenced from one sample in a study of post-analysis software for immune sequencing data. Study conclusions and caveats: Patients carried a handful of TRBV segments more frequently than controls did, and TRBV5-6, TRBV5-1 and TRBV20-1 were among them.

Antigens for these TCRs are unknown. The library was made from cDNA and included unique molecular identifiers. TCRdb re-derived calls from the PCR reads in MiXCR, one entry per CDR3 protein. The repertoire includes 600,000 to 700,000 distinct CDR3 sequences, 55% to 60% of them detected once, and about 10% sits in the top ten. Sequenced material: blood. Receptor source: a girl aged 2-10 years with multiple sclerosis.

This clonotype was observed a few times. The genes are TRBV30 and TRBJ2-7; TRBD1 matches at 9 bases. Per the germline V gene, CDR1 is GTSNPN and CDR2 is SVGIG (reference sequence). The CDR3 runs to 12 residues. J was trimmed by 10 bases and V by 1 base; bases with no gene match: 5. CDR3 nucleotides: TGTGCCTGGAGTGGACAGGGGGATGCTCAGTACTTC. The encoded protein is CAWSGQGDAQYF.

This chain's CDR3 is CSVVWASVSYNEQFF. The CDR3 region has the DNA TGCAGCGTCGTTTGGGCTAGCGTCTCCTACAATGAGCAGTTCTTC. The V and J genes are TRBV29-1 and TRBJ2-1, with D possibly matching TRBD2 (6 bases). Germline CDR1 is SQVTM and CDR2 is ANQGSEA. The CDR3 is 15 residues long. The V end was cut by 6 bases, the J end by 0 bases, with 15 bases between.

The genes are TRBV5-6 and TRBJ1-1, with TRBD1 as a possible D gene (6 bases). The CDR3 runs to 16 residues. Germline V gene lookup returns CDR1 SGHDT and CDR2 YYEEEE. Trimming took off 1 base at V and 0 bases at J, with 13 bases between the two ends. The CDR3 protein is CASSLTGLDMNTEAFF. CDR3 DNA sequence: TGTGCCAGCAGCTTGACAGGGCTCGACATGAACACTGAAGCTTTCTTT. Full variable domain (remainder filled in from reference TRBV5-6 and TRBJ1-1): DAGVTQSPTHLIKTRGQQVTLRCSPKSGHDTVSWYQQALGQGPQFIFQYYEEEERQRGNFPDRFSGHQFPNYSSELNVNALLLGDSALYLCASSLTGLDMNTEAFFGQGTRLTVV.

Many counts were recorded for this clonotype. The chain couples TRBV5-1 to TRBJ2-1; 7 bases map to TRBD2. The length of the CDR3 is 15 residues. Losses at the gene ends were 2 bases for V and 2 bases for J; bases not matched to a gene: 4. The germline V gene encodes CDR1 SGHRS and CDR2 YFSETQ. CDR3 residues: CASSFDGGTYNEQFF. CDR3 nucleotide sequence: TGCGCCAGCAGCTTCGACGGGGGGACCTACAATGAGCAGTTCTTC.

J is TRBJ2-7 and V is TRBV10-3; D is perhaps TRBD2 (6 bases). The germline CDR1 and CDR2 sequences are ENHRY and SYGVKD. The CDR3 loop spans 16 amino acids. The V and J ends lost 1 base and 2 bases respectively, with 15 bases between them. In DNA form, the CDR3 reads TGTGCCATCAGTGAGTGGAGTTTGACTAGAACCTACGAGCAGTACTTC. Protein product: CAISEWSLTRTYEQYF.

The sample holds one count of this clonotype. The chain combines TRBV13 with TRBJ2-7; 12 bases are a match to TRBD1. Trimming took 4 bases from V and 3 from J; bases not matched to a gene: 16. The germline V gene encodes CDR1 PRHDT and CDR2 FYEKMQ (reference sequence). This CDR3 comprises 19 residues. The CDR3 loop is CASSYTFGTGGFKGYEQYF. For the CDR3, the DNA is TGTGCCAGCAGCTACACTTTTGGGACAGGGGGCTTTAAGGGCTACGAGCAGTACTTC.

The sample holds one count of this clonotype. The chain uses TRBV6-6 and TRBJ1-2; 8 bases line up with TRBD1. The germline V gene encodes CDR1 MNHNY and CDR2 SVGAGI (reference sequence). The length of the CDR3 is 14 residues. V lost 6 bases to trimming and J lost 7 bases; unmatched junction nucleotides: 10. DNA for the CDR3: TGTGCCAGCAGGCGGGGACAGGTGCTTGGTGGCTACACCTTC. It codes for CASRRGQVLGGYTF.

The table lists this clonotype with a few counts. V and J are TRBV7-2 and TRBJ2-3, with D possibly matching TRBD2 (6 bases). V lost 1 base, J lost 8 bases, and 10 bases lay in between. The CDR3 spans 13 residues. The V gene's germline CDR1 is SGHTA and CDR2 FQGNSA. CDR3 in DNA: TGTGCCAGCAGCTTAGTGGGGGGTGGTACGCAGTATTTT. Protein: CASSLVGGGTQYF.

V and J are TRBV29-1 and TRBJ2-1; 10 nucleotides agree with TRBD2. The length of the CDR3 is 14 residues. Germline assignment: CDR1 SQVTM and CDR2 ANQGSEA. J was trimmed by 5 bases and V by 6 bases; bases with no gene match: 7. CDR3 sequence: CSVRGTSENNEQFF. The CDR3 region has the DNA TGCAGCGTACGCGGGACTAGCGAGAACAATGAGCAGTTCTTC.